These 21 T cell receptor beta chains were all obtained from the same sample, sequenced in a study of shared clonotypes between healthy human individuals. Clones were read by immunoSEQ multiplex PCR, and TCRdb kept only the in-frame ones, dropping some. The sample holds 450,000 or so clones, approximately 71% seen once. Material for sequencing was PBMCs. The receptor source for this set is a woman in her thirties or forties in good health. Some clones in this sample may be carry-over from other donors' samples.

This clone has only a few counts. The J gene is TRBJ2-7, the V gene TRBV7-8, with D unresolved. Trimming took 1 base from V and 1 from J, leaving 5 bases between them. The CDR3 extends over 13 amino acids. Germline lookup yields CDR1 SGHVS and CDR2 FQNEAQ. The CDR3, as DNA: TGTGCCAGCAGCTTAGTCAGTTCCTACGAGCAGTACTTC. Translating gives CASSLVSSYEQYF.

The chain combines TRBV30 with TRBJ1-4; D not resolved. This CDR3 is 13 amino acids long. The ends were cut back, 1 base at V and 8 bases at J, with 11 bases in the middle. Germline V lookup: CDR1 GTSNPN, CDR2 SVGIG (reference sequence). CDR3 protein: CAWSGGVGEKLFF. The DNA of the CDR3 is TGTGCCTGGAGTGGTGGGGTTGGGGAAAAACTGTTTTTT.

The chain recombines TRBV19 with TRBJ2-7, with 9 bases that match TRBD2. The CDR3 is 16 amino acids. The germline CDR1 and CDR2 sequences are LNHDA and SQIVND (reference sequence). V lost 3 bases, J lost 6 bases, and 12 bases stayed unmatched. The CDR3 region is CASSIRWASGTLEQYF. In DNA form, the CDR3 reads TGTGCCAGTAGTATTCGTTGGGCTAGCGGGACCCTCGAGCAGTACTTC. Together with reference TRBV19 and TRBJ2-7, the CDR3 gives the full variable domain: DGGITQSPKYLFRKEGQNVTLSCEQNLNHDAMYWYRQDPGQGLRLIYYSQIVNDFQKGDIAEGYSVSREKKESFPLTVTSAQKNPTAFYLCASSIRWASGTLEQYFGPGTRLTVT.

J is TRBJ2-3 and V is TRBV5-1; 9 bases match TRBD1. CDR3 length: 16 residues. V lost 1 base, J lost 2 bases, and 5 bases stayed unmatched. Germline CDR1 reads SGHRS; CDR2 reads YFSETQ. The CDR3 reads CASSLLTGGSTDTQYF. The CDR3 DNA is TGCGCCAGCAGCTTGCTGACAGGGGGTTCCACAGATACGCAGTATTTT.

The gene calls are TRBV5-6 and TRBJ2-1; D not certain. Trimming left V 4 bases short and J 7 bases short, with 9 bases between. This CDR3 has 12 residues. The germline gives CDR1 SGHDT, CDR2 YYEEEE. CDR3 nucleotide sequence: TGTGCCAGCAGCCCCGACGAGAATGAGCAGTTCTTC. This translates into CASSPDENEQFF.

The J gene is TRBJ2-7, the V gene TRBV28; 11 bases fit TRBD2. The V segment lost 2 bases and the J segment 0 bases; nucleotides outside the gene matches: 6. Germline assignment: CDR1 MDHEN and CDR2 SYDVKM. The CDR3 extends over 17 amino acids. The CDR3 bases are TGTGCCAGCAGTTTAGTCCTAACTAGCGGGGGCTCCTACGAGCAGTACTTC. This gives the protein CASSLVLTSGGSYEQYF.

This clone was detected only a few times. The genes are TRBV30 and TRBJ1-5; D possibly corresponds to TRBD1 (6 bases). V was shortened by 0 bases and J by 7 bases, with 19 bases between the two germline ends. The germline CDR1 and CDR2 sequences are GTSNPN and SVGIG (reference sequence). This CDR3 region has 16 residues. The CDR3 sequence is CAWSVSYRGAEQPQHF. CDR3 sequence (DNA): TGTGCCTGGAGTGTATCTTATCGGGGGGCTGAGCAGCCCCAGCATTTT.

In its sample, this clone was seen a few times. V usage is TRBV7-9 and J usage is TRBJ2-2; D is undetermined. Trimming left V 7 bases short and J 3 bases short, with 12 bases between. The CDR3 sequence is 14 residues long. In germline, CDR1 is SEHNR, CDR2 FQNEAQ (reference sequence). The CDR3 here is CASTPRGYTGELFF. Here the CDR3 DNA reads TGTGCCAGCACCCCGCGTGGTTACACCGGGGAGCTGTTTTTT.

This rearrangement joins TRBV10-3 to TRBJ2-3; the match to TRBD2 covers 12 bases. V dropped 6 bases and J dropped 3; count of bases not matched to a gene: 4. The V gene's germline CDR1 is ENHRY and CDR2 SYGVKD. The CDR3 extends over 15 amino acids. The CDR3 DNA sequence: TGTGCCATCAGCCTCACTAGCGGGAGGACAGATACGCAGTATTTT. It codes for CAISLTSGRTDTQYF.

This chain connects TRBV6-5 to TRBJ1-5; D is possibly TRBD1 (6 bases). The CDR3 is 14 amino acids. V was trimmed by 6 bases and J by 3 bases, leaving 12 bases between them. The V gene's germline CDR1 is MNHEY and CDR2 SVGAGI. Here the CDR3 DNA reads TGTGCCAGCAGCCCCGGACAGTACAATCAGCCCCAGCATTTT. Translation: CASSPGQYNQPQHF.

This clone was found a few times. V gene TRBV2 combines with J gene TRBJ1-5, with no clear D. The length of the CDR3 is 14 residues. Trimming stripped 4 bases from V and 7 bases from J, with 14 bases between. The V gene's germline CDR1 is SNHLY and CDR2 FYNNEI. In nucleotides, the CDR3 is TGTGCCAGCAGTGCCTCCCATCAAGGGCAGCCCCAGCATTTT. Translation gives CASSASHQGQPQHF.

Concerning this clone: This may be a read error: a much more frequent sequence differs by one nucleotide. The chain joins TRBV7-9 to TRBJ2-7; no clear D. Germline values: CDR1 SEHNR, CDR2 FQNEAQ (reference sequence). The CDR3 runs 13 residues. CDR3 bases: TGCGCCAGCAGCCAAGTAGCTTACTACGAGCAGTACTTC. It is translated as CASSQVAYYEQYF.

The chain has TRBV27 and TRBJ1-5; 12 bases map to TRBD1. CDR3 length equals 16 residues. In germline, CDR1 is MNHEY, CDR2 SMNVEV (reference sequence). After removal of 6 bases from V and 5 bases from J, the junction contained 8 bases not matched to a gene. The CDR3 region is CASSRLGTGGDQPQHF. CDR3 DNA: TGTGCCAGCAGCCGATTAGGGACAGGGGGCGATCAGCCCCAGCATTTT.

The rearrangement uses TRBV7-3 and TRBJ2-3; 7 positions agree with TRBD2. In germline, CDR1 is SGHTA, CDR2 FQGTGA. This CDR3 has 17 residues. The ends lost 5 bases at V and 4 bases at J; junction bases unmatched: 15. The CDR3 nucleotides are TGTGCCAGCAGCCTAAGGGCGGGAGAGGTGGTTTCAGATACGCAGTATTTT. Translated: CASSLRAGEVVSDTQYF.

This chain joins TRBV5-8 and TRBJ1-5; D not certain. Trimming removed 4 bases at V and 0 bases at J, with 17 bases between. This CDR3 is built from 17 residues. Germline CDR1 reads SGHTS; CDR2 reads YDEGEE. The CDR3 region has the DNA TGTGCCAGCAGCCGGGCAGTGACATATAATAGCAATCAGCCCCAGCATTTT. Translated, it gives CASSRAVTYNSNQPQHF.

This clone was observed at least ten times. The genes are TRBV25-1 and TRBJ2-1; D possibly corresponds to TRBD2 (5 bases). CDR1 and CDR2 (germline): MGHDK, SYGVNS. Trimming left V 2 bases short and J 6 bases short, with 14 bases between. This CDR3 has 15 amino acids. The CDR3 DNA is TGTGCCAGCAGTGAAGAGGGTCCCCCTGTCAATGAGCAGTTCTTC. It specifies CASSEEGPPVNEQFF.

The genes are TRBV7-9 and TRBJ1-1; D unclear. Germline CDR1 and CDR2: SEHNR and FQNEAQ (reference sequence). The CDR3 is made up of 13 amino acids. Trimming took off 3 bases at V and 8 bases at J, with 13 bases between the two ends. The CDR3, as DNA: TGTGCCAGCAGCTTGCAAGGGCAGACGGAAGCTTTCTTT. Its protein product is CASSLQGQTEAFF.

A word on this clone: Here the CDR3 omits its conserved ending phenylalanine or tryptophan, so a read error is the likely source. This chain joins TRBV5-4 and TRBJ2-2; 7 nucleotides agree with TRBD2. The CDR3 length is 15 residues. Germline trimming cut 2 bases from V and 1 base from J; bases unmatched to any gene: 2. CDR1 is SGHNT and CDR2 is YYREEE in the germline V gene (reference sequence). The CDR3 loop reads CASSFLAGNTGELFL. The CDR3 DNA reads as TGTGCCAGCAGCTTTTTAGCGGGGAACACCGGGGAGCTGTTTCTT.

The J gene is TRBJ1-5, the V gene TRBV7-9; maybe TRBD1 (6 bases). The V gene's germline CDR1 is SEHNR and CDR2 FQNEAQ (reference sequence). The V and J ends lost 8 bases and 11 bases respectively, with 16 bases between them. This CDR3 is built from 12 residues. The CDR3 bases are TGTGCCAGCCAACAGGGAGAGCTGGCCCAGCATTTT. Translated: CASQQGELAQHF.

Of note for this clone: Since a far larger clone is one base different, this is likely a read error. This CDR3 is also generated by other DNA sequences in the sample. The chain recombines TRBV5-4 with TRBJ2-7; 14 nucleotides line up with TRBD2. The CDR3 extends over 15 amino acids. Germline trimming cut 4 bases from V and 3 bases from J; bases unmatched to any gene: 3. CDR1 and CDR2 (germline): SGHNT, YYREEE (reference sequence). DNA for the CDR3: TGTGCCAGCAGCCAAGGGACTAGCGGGAGCTACGAGCAGTACTTC. The encoded protein is CASSQGTSGSYEQYF.

In the case of this clone: Mismatch with germline at one junction end may stem from a read error. This chain links TRBV7-7 with TRBJ2-1; 8 positions match TRBD1. Germline V CDR1 and CDR2: SSHAT, FNYEAQ (reference sequence). The CDR3 runs 13 residues. In DNA form, the CDR3 reads TGTGCTAGCAGCAGGGACAGGAACAATGAGCAGTTCTTC. Translating gives CASSRDRNNEQFF.